The clone carrying this T cell receptor (beta chain) was seen many times. RNA transcripts were the template for amplifying TCR beta CDR3 regions. Using the HTBI primer set, a first-round RT-PCR was run on the TCR CDR3. Each CDR3 protein gets one entry after TCRdb re-called the multiplex PCR reads with MiXCR. The sample has about 360,000 distinct CDR3 sequences, about 18% seen once. The sample comes from a study of T cells in Graves' hyperthyroidism and ophthalmopathy. PBMCs were derived from roughly 10 ml fresh peripheral blood. The germline V and J ends were trimmed by 6 bases and 10 bases, with 18 bases remaining between them. This CDR3 region has 13 residues.

The receptor was derived from a woman under 30 with Graves' hyperthyroidism. The genes are TRBV12-3 or TRBV12-4 and TRBJ1-1, with D possibly matching TRBD1 (5 bases). The sequencing input was blood. The CDR3 DNA reads as TGTGCCAGCAGCCGGGGGGTCCATCGGGGAGCTTTCTTT. This codes for CASSRGVHRGAFF.